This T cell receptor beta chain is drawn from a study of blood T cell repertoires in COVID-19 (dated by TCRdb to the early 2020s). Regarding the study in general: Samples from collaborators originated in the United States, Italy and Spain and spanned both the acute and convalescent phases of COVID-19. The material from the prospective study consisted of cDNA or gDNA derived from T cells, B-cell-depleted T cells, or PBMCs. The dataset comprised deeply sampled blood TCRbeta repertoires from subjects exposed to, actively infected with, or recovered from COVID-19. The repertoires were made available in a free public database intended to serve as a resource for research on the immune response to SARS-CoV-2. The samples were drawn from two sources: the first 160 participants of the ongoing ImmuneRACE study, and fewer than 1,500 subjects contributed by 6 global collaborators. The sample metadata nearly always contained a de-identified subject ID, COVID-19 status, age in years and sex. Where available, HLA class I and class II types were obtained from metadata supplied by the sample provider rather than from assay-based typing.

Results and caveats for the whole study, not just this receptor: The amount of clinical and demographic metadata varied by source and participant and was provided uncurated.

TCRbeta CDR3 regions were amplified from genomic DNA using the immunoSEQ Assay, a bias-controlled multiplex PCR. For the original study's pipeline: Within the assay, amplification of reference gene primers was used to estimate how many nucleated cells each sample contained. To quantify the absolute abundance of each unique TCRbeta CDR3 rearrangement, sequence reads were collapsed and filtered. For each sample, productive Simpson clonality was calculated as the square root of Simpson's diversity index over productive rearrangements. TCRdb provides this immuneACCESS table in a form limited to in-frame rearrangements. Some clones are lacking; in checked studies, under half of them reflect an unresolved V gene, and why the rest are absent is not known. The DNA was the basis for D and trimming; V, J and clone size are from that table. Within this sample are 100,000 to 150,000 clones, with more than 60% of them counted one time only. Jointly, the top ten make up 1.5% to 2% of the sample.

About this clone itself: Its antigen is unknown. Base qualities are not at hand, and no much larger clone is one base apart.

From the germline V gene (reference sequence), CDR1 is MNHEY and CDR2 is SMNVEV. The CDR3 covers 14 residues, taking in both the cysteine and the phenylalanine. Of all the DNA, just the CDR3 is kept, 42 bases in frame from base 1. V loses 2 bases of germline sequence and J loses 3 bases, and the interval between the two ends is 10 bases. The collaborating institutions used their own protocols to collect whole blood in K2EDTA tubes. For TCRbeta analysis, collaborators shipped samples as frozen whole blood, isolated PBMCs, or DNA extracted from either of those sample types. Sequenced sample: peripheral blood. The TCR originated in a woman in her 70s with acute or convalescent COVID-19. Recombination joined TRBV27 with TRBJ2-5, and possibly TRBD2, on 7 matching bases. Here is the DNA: TGTGCCAGCAGTTTAGAGGGGGGGGAAGAGACCCAGTACTTC. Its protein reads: CASSLEGGEETQYF.